This T cell receptor beta chain emerged from a study of human T cells and chemical hapten exposure. Study details: The sensitizer, 2% DPC, was used on 2 cm by 2 cm of upper inner arm skin.

Authors' data handling: A per-sample median of about 96,000 TCRs was observed, with a range of about 23,224 to 750,000. TCRdb re-derived calls from the RACE reads in MiXCR, one entry per CDR3 protein. What appears here as the V and J calls and clone size reflects TCRdb's work, not the paper's. The data hold 360,000 or so distinct CDR3 sequences, with about 6.3% observed a single time. The CDR3 extends over 15 amino acids. J lost 8 bases, V lost 8 bases, and 13 bases had no gene match. Time point: patch test 2, 6 weeks after DPC sensitization. Treatment of the sample: therapeutic diphenylcyclopropenone sensitization with weekly scalp DPC. Researchers sampled blood before each patch test went on.

The sequence was collected from a young woman with alopecia areata. Some clones in this sample may be carry-over from other donors' samples. This sample comprised whole blood, obtained in connection with sensitization to the hapten diphenylcyclopropenone (DPC). The chain recombines TRBV12-3 or TRBV12-4 with TRBJ2-1; 9 bases line up with TRBD2. In nucleotides, the CDR3 is TGTGCCAGCTCCCTGCCCGCGGGGGGGTCGGATGAGCAGTTCTTC. Translated: CASSLPAGGSDEQFF.